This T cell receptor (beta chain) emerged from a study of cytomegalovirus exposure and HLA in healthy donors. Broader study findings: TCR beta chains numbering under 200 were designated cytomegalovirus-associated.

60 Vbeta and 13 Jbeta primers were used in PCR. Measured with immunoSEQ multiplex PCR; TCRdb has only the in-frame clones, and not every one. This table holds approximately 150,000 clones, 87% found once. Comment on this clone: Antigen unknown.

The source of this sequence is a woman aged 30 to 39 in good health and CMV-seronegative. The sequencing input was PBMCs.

This CDR3 is CASSKEQGARNGYTF. For the CDR3, the DNA is TGTGCCAGCAGTAAAGAACAGGGGGCGCGGAATGGCTACACCTTC. The chain combines TRBV2 with TRBJ1-2, with 9 bases identical to TRBD1. Trimming took 5 bases from V and 6 from J; bases not matched to a gene: 10. The length of the CDR3 is 15 residues. Germline assignment: CDR1 SNHLY and CDR2 FYNNEI.